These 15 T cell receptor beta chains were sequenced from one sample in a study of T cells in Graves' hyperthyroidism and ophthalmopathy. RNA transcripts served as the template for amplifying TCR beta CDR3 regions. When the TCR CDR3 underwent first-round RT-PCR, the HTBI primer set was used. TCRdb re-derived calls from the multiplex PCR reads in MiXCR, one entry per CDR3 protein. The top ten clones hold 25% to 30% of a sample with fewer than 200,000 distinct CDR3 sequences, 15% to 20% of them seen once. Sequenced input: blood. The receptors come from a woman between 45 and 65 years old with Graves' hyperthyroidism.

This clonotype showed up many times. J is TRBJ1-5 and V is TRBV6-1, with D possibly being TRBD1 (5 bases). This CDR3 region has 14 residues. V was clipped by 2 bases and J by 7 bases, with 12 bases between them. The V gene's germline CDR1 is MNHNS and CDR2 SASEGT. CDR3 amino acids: CASSERGEGQPQHF. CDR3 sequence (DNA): TGTGCCAGCAGTGAACGGGGGGAAGGGCAGCCCCAGCATTTT.

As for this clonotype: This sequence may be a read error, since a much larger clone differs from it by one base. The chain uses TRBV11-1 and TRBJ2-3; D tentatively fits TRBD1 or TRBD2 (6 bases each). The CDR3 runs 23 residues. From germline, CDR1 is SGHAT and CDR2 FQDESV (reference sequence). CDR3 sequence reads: CASSRYRWGAGVTCSGSIDTQYF. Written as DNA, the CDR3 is TGTGCCAGCAGCCGCTATCGCTGGGGGGCAGGGGTTACTTGCTCGGGTAGCATAGATACGCAGTATTTT.

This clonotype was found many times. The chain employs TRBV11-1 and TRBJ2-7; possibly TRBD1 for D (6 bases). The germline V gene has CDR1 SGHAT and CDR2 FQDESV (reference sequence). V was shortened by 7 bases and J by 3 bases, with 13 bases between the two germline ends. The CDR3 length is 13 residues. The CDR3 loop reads CASMTRGDYEQYF. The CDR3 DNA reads TGTGCCAGCATGACCAGGGGTGACTACGAGCAGTACTTC.

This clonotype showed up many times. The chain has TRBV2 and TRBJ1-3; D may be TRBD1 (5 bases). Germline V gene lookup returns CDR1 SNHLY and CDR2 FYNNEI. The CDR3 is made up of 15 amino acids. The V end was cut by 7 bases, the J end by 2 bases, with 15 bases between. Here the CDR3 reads CASIHGAWTGNTIYF. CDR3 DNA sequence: TGTGCCAGCATTCACGGGGCGTGGACTGGAAACACCATATATTTT.

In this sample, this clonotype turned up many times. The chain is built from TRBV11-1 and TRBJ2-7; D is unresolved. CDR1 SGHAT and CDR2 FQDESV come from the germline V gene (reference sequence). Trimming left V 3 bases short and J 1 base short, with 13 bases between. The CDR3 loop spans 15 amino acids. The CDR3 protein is CASSFGLNPSYEQYF. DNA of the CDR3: TGTGCCAGCAGCTTTGGGCTGAACCCTTCCTACGAGCAGTACTTC.

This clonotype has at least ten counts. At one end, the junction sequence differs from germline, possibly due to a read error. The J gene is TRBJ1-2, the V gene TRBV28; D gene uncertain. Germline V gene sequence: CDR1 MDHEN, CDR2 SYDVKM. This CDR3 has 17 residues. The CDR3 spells CACSFLPGRNPNYGYTF. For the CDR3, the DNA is TGTGCCTGCAGTTTTCTTCCTGGCAGAAACCCCAACTATGGCTACACCTTC.

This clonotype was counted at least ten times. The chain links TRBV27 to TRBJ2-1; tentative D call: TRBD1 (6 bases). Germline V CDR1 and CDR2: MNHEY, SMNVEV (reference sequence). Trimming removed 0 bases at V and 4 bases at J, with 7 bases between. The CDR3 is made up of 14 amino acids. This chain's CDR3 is CASSLSRGYNEQFF. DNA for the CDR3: TGTGCCAGCAGTTTATCCAGGGGTTACAATGAGCAGTTCTTC.

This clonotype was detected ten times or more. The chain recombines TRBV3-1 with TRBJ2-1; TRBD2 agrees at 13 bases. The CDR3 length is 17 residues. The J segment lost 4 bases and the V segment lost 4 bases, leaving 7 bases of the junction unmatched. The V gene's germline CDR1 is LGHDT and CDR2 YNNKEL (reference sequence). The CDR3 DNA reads TGTGCCAGCAGCCCGAGACTAGCGGGGGGACCTTACAATGAGCAGTTCTTC. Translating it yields CASSPRLAGGPYNEQFF.

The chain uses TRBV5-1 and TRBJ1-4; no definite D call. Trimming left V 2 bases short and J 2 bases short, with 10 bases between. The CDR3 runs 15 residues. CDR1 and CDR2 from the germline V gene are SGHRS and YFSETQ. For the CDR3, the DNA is TGCGCCAGCAGCTTCGGTATGGGGACTAATGAAAAACTGTTTTTT. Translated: CASSFGMGTNEKLFF.

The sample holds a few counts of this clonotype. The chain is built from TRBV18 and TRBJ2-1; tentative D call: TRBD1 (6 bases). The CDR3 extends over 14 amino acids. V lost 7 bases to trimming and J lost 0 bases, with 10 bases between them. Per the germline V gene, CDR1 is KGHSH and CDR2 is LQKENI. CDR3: CASLTGSSYNEQFF. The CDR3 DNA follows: TGTGCCAGCTTAACAGGGAGCTCCTACAATGAGCAGTTCTTC.

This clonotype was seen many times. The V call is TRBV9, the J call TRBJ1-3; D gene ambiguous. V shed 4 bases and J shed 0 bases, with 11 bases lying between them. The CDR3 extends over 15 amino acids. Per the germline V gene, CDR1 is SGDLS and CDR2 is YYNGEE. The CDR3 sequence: CASSSGAASGNTIYF. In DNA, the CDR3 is TGTGCCAGCAGCTCCGGCGCGGCCTCTGGAAACACCATATATTTT.

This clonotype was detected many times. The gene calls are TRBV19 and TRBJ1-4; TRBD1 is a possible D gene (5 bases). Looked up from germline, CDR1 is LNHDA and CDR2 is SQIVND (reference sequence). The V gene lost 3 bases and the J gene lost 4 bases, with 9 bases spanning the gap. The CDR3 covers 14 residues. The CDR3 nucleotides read TGTGCCAGTAGTATCGGACATGTTAATGAAAAACTGTTTTTT. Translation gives CASSIGHVNEKLFF. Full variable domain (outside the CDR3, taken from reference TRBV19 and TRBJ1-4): DGGITQSPKYLFRKEGQNVTLSCEQNLNHDAMYWYRQDPGQGLRLIYYSQIVNDFQKGDIAEGYSVSREKKESFPLTVTSAQKNPTAFYLCASSIGHVNEKLFFGSGTQLSVL.

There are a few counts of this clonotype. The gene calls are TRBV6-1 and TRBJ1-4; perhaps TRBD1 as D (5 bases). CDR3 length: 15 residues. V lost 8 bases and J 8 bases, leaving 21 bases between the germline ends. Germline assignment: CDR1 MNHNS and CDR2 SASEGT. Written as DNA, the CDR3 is TGTGCCAGCTCCAACGGGCGGGGGTCGGAGGAAAAACTGTTTTTT. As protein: CASSNGRGSEEKLFF.

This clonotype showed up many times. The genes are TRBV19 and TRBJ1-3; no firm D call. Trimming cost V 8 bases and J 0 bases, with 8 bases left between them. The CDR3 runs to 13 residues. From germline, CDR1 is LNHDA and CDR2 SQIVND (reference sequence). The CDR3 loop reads CASSPNSGNTIYF. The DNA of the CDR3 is TGTGCCAGTTCGCCTAACTCTGGAAACACCATATATTTT.

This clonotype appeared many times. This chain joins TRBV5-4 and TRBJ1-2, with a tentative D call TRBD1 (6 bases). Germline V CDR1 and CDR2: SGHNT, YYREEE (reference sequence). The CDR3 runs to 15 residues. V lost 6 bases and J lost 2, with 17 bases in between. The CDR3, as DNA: TGTGCCAGCACCTTATTACAGGGATACAACTATGGCTACACCTTC. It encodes CASTLLQGYNYGYTF. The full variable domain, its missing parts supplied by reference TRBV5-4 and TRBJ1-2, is ETGVTQSPTHLIKTRGQQVTLRCSSQSGHNTVSWYQQALGQGPQFIFQYYREEENGRGNFPPRFSGLQFPNYSSELNVNALELDDSALYLCASTLLQGYNYGYTFGSGTRLTVV.